The source of this TCR beta chain is a study of blood T cell repertoires in COVID-19. Whole-study context: The United States, Italy and Spain provided the acute and convalescent COVID-19 samples.

Seattle researchers signed up patients amid active infection and tracked them longitudinally. The V segment lost 3 bases and the J segment 3 bases; nucleotides outside the gene matches: 1. This CDR3 has 14 residues. Germline values: CDR1 SGHNT, CDR2 YYREEE (reference sequence). Per the authors' pipeline: Amplification of reference gene primers was used by the study to estimate nucleated cell counts. Sequencing used immunoSEQ multiplex PCR; TCRdb keeps in-frame clones, though not all of them. V and J calls plus clone size are reproduced from that table; the DNA served to infer D and trimming. The sample holds under 50,000 clones; nearly 90% are singletons and the top ten take roughly 4.7%.

Sequenced sample: peripheral blood. The chain is built from TRBV5-4 and TRBJ2-5; 11 positions agree with TRBD2. This receptor was obtained from a man aged 55 to 69 with COVID-19, enrolled during active disease. CDR3 residues: CASSSGLAEETQYF. CDR3 DNA: TGTGCCAGCAGCTCGGGACTAGCGGAAGAGACCCAGTACTTC.